What follows are 12 T cell receptor beta chains derived from one specimen sequenced in a study of regulatory T cells in long-lasting Graves disease. Time point denoted: newly diagnosed GD, antithyroid drugs for less than 3 months. Preparation of the TCR library used RNA extracted from PBMCs. CDR3-region Arm-PCR and iRepertoire HTBI primers produced the TCR beta libraries. TCRdb used MiXCR to reprocess the multiplex PCR reads, holding one entry per CDR3 protein. This sample has over 200,000 distinct CDR3 sequences, with under 20% found just once. These data were also filed under a second study, of T cells in Graves' hyperthyroidism and ophthalmopathy.

The specimen comprised peripheral blood mononuclear cells (PBMCs), sampled at new diagnosis, from a patient treated with antithyroid drugs. The receptors derive from a young woman with Graves disease.

This clonotype has only a few counts. This chain links TRBV15 with TRBJ1-1; D is perhaps TRBD1 (5 bases). The germline gives CDR1 LNHNV, CDR2 YYDKDF (reference sequence). The ends were cut back, 0 bases at V and 2 bases at J, with 13 bases in the middle. The CDR3 runs 16 residues. This CDR3 is CATSRDPQGYNTEAFF. The CDR3 DNA follows: TGTGCCACCAGCAGAGATCCGCAGGGTTACAACACTGAAGCTTTCTTT.

This clonotype was counted at least ten times. The rearrangement links TRBV12-3 or TRBV12-4 to TRBJ1-5, with a possible D match to TRBD1 (6 bases). V dropped 2 bases and J dropped 7 bases, with 15 bases sitting between them. This CDR3 contains 15 residues. The CDR3 region is CASSLMGRGGQPQHF. Written as DNA, the CDR3 is TGTGCCAGCAGTTTAATGGGCAGGGGTGGCCAGCCCCAGCATTTT.

This clonotype was counted a few times. This sequence joins TRBV6-5 and TRBJ1-5, with D perhaps matching TRBD1 (6 bases). Germline V CDR1 and CDR2: MNHEY, SVGAGI. The CDR3 is made up of 15 amino acids. Trimming took off 2 bases at V and 3 bases at J, with 11 bases between the two ends. In nucleotides, the CDR3 is TGTGCCAGCAGTTACGCAAGGGGGTTCAATCAGCCCCAGCATTTT. It translates to CASSYARGFNQPQHF.

This clonotype was seen repeatedly, ten times or more. This chain uses TRBV29-1 with TRBJ2-1, with D unclear. V lost 1 base and J lost 6, with 10 bases in between. Germline CDR1 reads SQVTM; CDR2 reads ANQGSEA. CDR3 size: 13 residues. CDR3 amino acids: CSVEGTVGNEQFF. For the CDR3, the DNA is TGCAGCGTTGAAGGTACCGTCGGCAATGAGCAGTTCTTC.

This clonotype was seen a handful of times. The rearrangement links TRBV20-1 to TRBJ2-2, with no clear D. Germline CDR1 is DFQATT and CDR2 is SNEGSKA (reference sequence). V gave up 6 bases and J gave up 1 base, with 12 bases separating them. The CDR3 extends over 14 amino acids. The CDR3 nucleotides are TGCAGTGCCGTAGGAGAAGGGAACACCGGGGAGCTGTTTTTT. This gives the protein CSAVGEGNTGELFF.

Turning to this clonotype: It is likely a read error: a sequence one base away is far more abundant. This chain connects TRBV3-1 to TRBJ2-3, with D tentatively TRBD2 (7 bases). The germline gives CDR1 LGHDT, CDR2 YNNKEL (reference sequence). Trimming removed 1 base from V and 0 bases from J, with 11 bases in between. The CDR3 spans 16 residues. In nucleotides, the CDR3 is TGTGCCAGCAGCCAAGCCCGGGGGGCTAGCACAGATACGCAGTATTTT. It yields the protein CASSQARGASTDTQYF.

A word on this clonotype: Possible read error: a much larger clone is one base away. The chain recombines TRBV20-1 with TRBJ2-7; 9 nucleotides agree with TRBD2. CDR1 DFQATT and CDR2 SNEGSKA come from the germline V gene (reference sequence). The CDR3 is 14 amino acids. Trimming removed 5 bases from V and 6 bases from J; junction bases left unmatched: 11. CDR3 bases: TGCAGTGCTGCGAAGGGACTAGCCGTTCGCGAGCAGTACTTC. This encodes CSAAKGLAVREQYF.

This clonotype was seen ten or more times. The chain carries TRBV5-1 and TRBJ1-2; D is uncertain. The CDR3 length is 12 residues. Germline CDR1 SGHRS, CDR2 YFSETQ. V was trimmed by 4 bases and J by 5 bases, leaving 9 bases between them. The CDR3: CASSQDQYGYTF. The DNA for the CDR3 is TGCGCCAGCAGCCAAGACCAATATGGCTACACCTTC.

The chain employs TRBV20-1 and TRBJ1-6; the match to TRBD1 covers 10 bases. The CDR3 has 15 residues. J lost 7 bases, V lost 3 bases, and 6 bases had no gene match. Germline CDR1 is DFQATT and CDR2 is SNEGSKA (reference sequence). Written as DNA, the CDR3 is TGCAGTGCTAGGAAGACAGGGGGCGAAAATTCACCCCTCCACTTT. It codes for CSARKTGGENSPLHF.

As for this clonotype: A much bigger clone sits one base away, suggesting this may be a read error. The CDR3 region is CASSEGEQKYDEQFF. The CDR3 DNA reads TGTGCCAGCAGTGAAGGGGAACAAAAATACGATGAGCAGTTCTTC. This chain connects TRBV2 to TRBJ2-1, with D hard to call. CDR1 is SNHLY, CDR2 FYNNEI, per germline. V was cut by 1 base and J by 8 bases, with 15 bases left in between. The CDR3 sequence is 15 residues long. The whole variable domain, remainder taken from reference TRBV2 and TRBJ2-1, is EPEVTQTPSHQVTQMGQEVILRCVPISNHLYFYWYRQILGQKVEFLVSFYNNEISEKSEIFDDQFSVERPDGSNFTLKIRSTKLEDSAMYFCASSEGEQKYDEQFFGPGTRLTVL.

This clonotype has ten or more counts. The chain couples TRBV6-1 to TRBJ1-5; D ambiguous. Deletions cut 4 bases from V and 6 bases from J, with 10 bases between. CDR3 length: 13 residues. Germline CDR1 is MNHNS and CDR2 is SASEGT. The CDR3 sequence: CASSVGFGQPQHF. CDR3 DNA: TGTGCCAGCAGTGTAGGGTTCGGTCAGCCCCAGCATTTT.

This clonotype has ten or more counts. This chain uses TRBV3-1 with TRBJ1-2; possible D gene TRBD1, 5 bases. The V end lost 4 bases, the J end lost 2 bases, and 17 bases lay between the germline ends. The length of the CDR3 is 16 residues. The germline gives CDR1 LGHDT, CDR2 YNNKEL (reference sequence). CDR3 in amino acids: CASSRSGGGVNYGYTF. DNA for the CDR3: TGTGCCAGCAGCCGCTCTGGGGGGGGAGTAAACTATGGCTACACCTTC.